This TCR beta chain was recovered during a study of identical twins. Notes on the study in general: Weaker excess twin sharing was seen among beta out-of-frame sequences. Partly confounded zero-insertion analyses could result from invariant MAIT and iNKT cells.

The CDR3 consists of 17 residues. V shed 5 bases and J 4 bases; nucleotides not matched to a gene: 15. Germline CDR1 SNHLY, CDR2 FYNNEI. In TCRdb, the 5' RACE reads were re-called with MiXCR into one record per CDR3 protein. Of approximately 230,000 distinct CDR3 sequences in the sample, 6.5% to 8% were seen once. Note on this clonotype: Its matching antigen is unknown.

These data were also reused for a study on T cells expressing NK-cell markers. From that paper: Also leading the CD3+CD56-NKG2C+ fraction in a handful of donors were these clonotypes. There remained a lack of clarity about HCMV specificity of expanded NKG2C+ T cell clones.

The specimen was CD8+ T cells sorted from blood. This rearrangement joins TRBV2 to TRBJ2-3; 7 bases are a match to TRBD1. The TCR comes from a woman in her late teens or twenties in good health. The CDR3 spells CASSRNRDRTPPDTQYF. CDR3 nucleotide sequence: TGTGCCAGCAGTCGAAATAGGGACAGAACCCCCCCAGATACGCAGTATTTT.